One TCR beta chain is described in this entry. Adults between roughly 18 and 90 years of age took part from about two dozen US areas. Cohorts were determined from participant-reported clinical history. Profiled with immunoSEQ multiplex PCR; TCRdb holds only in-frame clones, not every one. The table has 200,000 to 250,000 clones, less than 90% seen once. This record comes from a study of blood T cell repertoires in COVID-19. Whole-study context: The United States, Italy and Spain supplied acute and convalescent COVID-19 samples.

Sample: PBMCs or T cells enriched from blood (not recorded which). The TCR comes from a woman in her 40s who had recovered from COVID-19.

This CDR3 reads CASRLGQFGTQYF. CDR3 in DNA: TGTGCCAGCAGGCTCGGACAGTTCGGGACCCAGTACTTC. The gene calls are TRBV5-6 and TRBJ2-5; maybe TRBD1 (6 bases). The CDR3 length is 13 residues. Germline CDR1 SGHDT, CDR2 YYEEEE. The V end was cut by 5 bases, the J end by 7 bases, with 15 bases between.